This T cell receptor (beta chain) stems from a study of shared clonotypes between healthy human individuals (dated by TCRdb to about 2020). General notes on the study: A couple of women and a few men aged 18 to 49 years were included in the cohort. For each donor, three plates each were used for CD4 naive and CD4 memory, two plates were used for CD8 naive, and one plate was used for CD8 memory. Each donor's leukapheresis produced roughly between roughly 0.85 and 9.5 billion PBMCs. Blood TCR repertoires of roughly 5 healthy adults were deeply sequenced to estimate repertoire size and the extent of clonotype sharing between individuals. Libraries were prepared and TCR repertoires were sequenced by different laboratories using diverse techniques, in order to increase sequencing depth and limit assay-specific biases. What the research found in general, with its limitations: Sampling was restricted to blood, and TCR repertoires in tissues likely differ from the TCR repertoires found in blood. Compared with non-shared clonotypes, clonotypes shared by all four sorted-subset donors had higher generation probabilities. When a handful of donors were compared, the shared fraction of clonotypes was 5% to 6.5% for naive CD4, 3.5% to 4% for naive CD8, 2.3% for memory CD4, and 0.4% for memory CD8. Naive subsets generally had larger estimated clonotype richness than memory subsets. The small number of donors limited the genetic and exposure-history diversity represented. Incomplete sequencing was indicated by rarefaction of sorted-subset datasets, despite the large sequencing depth. Pairwise subsampling led to the expectation that sequencing depth would affect the degree of clonotype sharing among donors.

Comment on this clone: Its cognate antigen has yet to be identified. No clone much larger than this one lies a single base away; base qualities are absent.

The donors were healthy, HIV-negative adults who had no recently reported acute infections or vaccinations. Every donor was a Caucasian adult residing in Nashville, Tennessee, USA. CD4+ T cells were enriched by magnetic negative selection, after which naive cells were positively selected on CD45RA and the negative fraction was taken as the memory subset. Blood was collected by leukapheresis, and PBMCs were isolated by Ficoll-Histopaque density gradient centrifugation and then cryopreserved in liquid nitrogen vapor phase. Purity and quantity of every magnetically sorted T cell population were checked by analytical flow cytometry. From each sorted fraction, genomic DNA was isolated and quantified by UV absorbance on a Nanodrop 2000c. CDR1 and CDR2 were assigned from the germline V gene as SGDLS and YYNGEE. The junction shows trimming of 0 bases on V and 5 bases on J, plus 20 bases between the germline ends. Counted from cysteine to phenylalanine, this CDR3 has 17 amino acids. This entry keeps only the CDR3 DNA: 51 bases, framed from base 1.

Using the deep immunoSEQ assay, TCR CDR3 regions were amplified from genomic DNA by multiplex PCR. Extracted genomic DNA from each cell subset was spread evenly across all wells of several immunoSEQ 96-well plates, with each plate serving as a replicate. For sorted subsets, each replicate PCR was loaded with 200 ng genomic DNA, equivalent to approximately 27,000 T cell genomes. Purified libraries were measured with a Qubit 3.0 fluorometer, size-checked on a Bioanalyzer 2100, and measured again with the KAPA Library Quantification kit. Every immunoSEQ 96-well plate was sequenced on a dedicated single-read 150-cycle Illumina NextSeq 550 flow cell. In the source study's methods: Because only junctional sequences without quality scores were contained in the immunoSEQ output, filtering matching that applied to full-length reads could not be performed. Sequences were annotated with PyIR, a Python wrapper for IgBLAST v1.9, and V/J genes and CDR3 were assigned using IMGT germline references. Reads were removed for weak V/J assignments (E-value above 1e-6), missing CDR3, stop codons, out-of-frame junctions, or ambiguous translated residues. V3J clonotypes were defined as sequences sharing the same inferred V gene, J gene, and CDR3 amino acid sequence. Percentage overlap between repertoires was computed as shared unique clonotypes divided by the size of the smaller repertoire. Richness of each repertoire was evaluated using RTK rarefaction, the Chao1 estimator, and Recon v2.1 estimates of unobserved clonotypes. For all TCRbeta clonotypes obtained by the gDNA method from a handful of donors, generation probabilities were computed with OLGA. Sourced from immuneACCESS, this table was stored by TCRdb with only in-frame sequences that have V and J called. A share of the clones is absent; for the studies checked, an unresolved V gene accounts for under half, and the remainder has no known explanation. The DNA gave D and trimming, while V, J and clone size come from that table. Across this sample there are 1,400,000 or so clones, with just under 99% seen only once. The leading ten clones occupy approximately 0.4% of the sample.

The sequence joins TRBV9 to TRBJ2-5; a tentative D match to TRBD2 spans 6 bases. Sequencing was carried out using naive CD4+ T cells sorted from blood. Explained via the paper, the cell subset or site label denotes: CD45RA+ positively selected. This TCR derives from a man aged 25 to 40 in good health. The nucleotides are TGTGCCAGCAGCGTAGGGGGTTCGGGACTGACCGGGGAGACCCAGTACTTC. Its coded protein is CASSVGGSGLTGETQYF.